Presented here are 23 T cell receptor beta chains from one specimen sequenced in a study of CD8+ T cells in alopecia areata. Extracted RNA was reverse transcribed, and the resulting cDNA served as sequencing template. Assay: immunoSEQ multiplex PCR; the TCRdb copy retains only in-frame clones and omits some. Among about 110,000 clones listed, roughly 64% were seen once. The sample was CD8+ T cells sorted from blood. The receptors come from a human donor in good health.

The gene calls are TRBV29-1 and TRBJ1-4, with D tentatively TRBD1 (5 bases). CDR1 is SQVTM and CDR2 is ANQGSEA in the germline V gene. V was pared by 0 bases and J by 11 bases, with 7 bases between. The CDR3 has 11 amino acids. CDR3 DNA: TGCAGCGTTGAAGATGGGGCGAAACTGTTTTTT. Its translation: CSVEDGAKLFF.

V usage is TRBV5-6 and J usage is TRBJ1-2; D might be TRBD1 (6 bases). The V gene lost 4 bases and the J gene lost 10 bases, with 11 bases spanning the gap. The CDR3 contains 11 residues. The germline gives CDR1 SGHDT, CDR2 YYEEEE. The CDR3 reads CASSISGDYTF. CDR3 coding DNA: TGTGCCAGCAGCATTTCAGGGGACTACACCTTC.

The rearrangement links TRBV13 to TRBJ1-2, with TRBD1 as a possible D gene (6 bases). This CDR3 has 14 amino acids. The germline gives CDR1 PRHDT, CDR2 FYEKMQ (reference sequence). Trimming stripped 3 bases from V and 6 bases from J, with 14 bases between. The CDR3: CASSLSGGADGYTF. The CDR3 nucleotides read TGTGCCAGCAGCTTGTCGGGGGGCGCCGATGGCTACACCTTC.

The chain couples TRBV6-6 to TRBJ1-1; possible D gene TRBD1, 6 bases. The CDR3 is 15 amino acids. V dropped 0 bases and J dropped 5 bases, with 13 bases sitting between them. Germline V CDR1 and CDR2: MNHNY, SVGAGI (reference sequence). The CDR3 reads CASSYSPGERTEAFF. The CDR3 DNA reads TGTGCCAGCAGTTACTCACCAGGGGAGAGGACTGAAGCTTTCTTT.

On this clone itself: This sequence is one base from a far larger clone and is likely a read error. The genes are TRBV4-3 and TRBJ1-2, with D possibly being TRBD1 (6 bases). CDR3 length: 13 residues. Per germline, CDR1 LGHNA and CDR2 YSLEER. With 5 bases removed from V and 4 bases from J, the gap between germline ends came to 11 bases. DNA for the CDR3: TGCGCCAGCAGCTTGGAGACAGGCTATGGCTACACCTTC. Its translation is CASSLETGYGYTF.

This clone is a singleton in its sample. This rearrangement joins TRBV6-5 to TRBJ2-1, with a tentative D call TRBD1 (5 bases). The CDR3 has 16 amino acids. Looked up from germline, CDR1 is MNHEY and CDR2 is SVGAGI. V lost 2 bases to trimming and J lost 4 bases, with 15 bases between them. In DNA form, the CDR3 reads TGTGCCAGCAGTTACGGTGGCAGTCCAGGGTACAATGAGCAGTTCTTC. Its translation: CASSYGGSPGYNEQFF.

The chain carries TRBV25-1 and TRBJ1-1; perhaps TRBD1 as D (6 bases). The CDR3 contains 14 residues. V shed 2 bases and J shed 3 bases, with 10 bases lying between them. Looked up from germline, CDR1 is MGHDK and CDR2 is SYGVNS. CDR3 coding DNA: TGTGCCAGCAGTGAAAGGGGGGGACACACTGAAGCTTTCTTT. It encodes CASSERGGHTEAFF.

The rearrangement links TRBV5-1 to TRBJ2-1; no firm D call. Trimming took off 4 bases at V and 8 bases at J, with 7 bases between the two ends. This CDR3 is 11 amino acids long. Germline-derived CDR1 and CDR2 are SGHRS and YFSETQ. The CDR3 loop reads CASSDTYEQFF. The CDR3 DNA reads as TGCGCCAGCAGCGATACATATGAGCAGTTCTTC.

This clone was counted a few times. The rearrangement joins TRBV6-5 to TRBJ2-2; D gene ambiguous. The CDR3 runs 14 residues. The V end lost 5 bases, the J end lost 6 bases, and 13 bases lay between the germline ends. Germline loops: CDR1 MNHEY, CDR2 SVGAGI. The CDR3 sequence: CASSPRVESGELFF. CDR3 bases: TGTGCCAGCAGTCCCCGGGTTGAGTCCGGGGAGCTGTTTTTT.

This chain joins TRBV23-1 and TRBJ1-1; no reliable D call. TRBV23-1 is recorded as an ORF, its role being uncertain. Trimming shortened V by 3 bases and J by 2 bases, and 13 bases separated the two germline ends. This CDR3 comprises 15 residues. The CDR3 loop is CASSHKGIVNTEAFF. DNA of the CDR3: TGCGCCAGCAGTCATAAAGGGATCGTAAACACTGAAGCTTTCTTT.

There are a few counts of this clone. This chain connects TRBV2 to TRBJ1-2, with 8 bases aligning to TRBD1. CDR3 length equals 14 residues. V lost 8 bases and J lost 4; bases outside the gene matches: 9. Germline V lookup: CDR1 SNHLY, CDR2 FYNNEI. The CDR3 nucleotides are TGTGCCAGCCTGACAGGGGACATAGTCTATGGCTACACCTTC. It specifies CASLTGDIVYGYTF.

The rearrangement links TRBV4-3 to TRBJ1-2, with 8 nucleotides matching TRBD1. The CDR3 has 13 amino acids. The germline V gene encodes CDR1 LGHNA and CDR2 YSLEER. Trimming took 1 base from V and 8 from J; bases not matched to a gene: 3. The CDR3 protein is CASSQGTGYGYTF. The DNA of the CDR3 is TGCGCCAGCAGCCAAGGGACAGGGTACGGCTACACCTTC.

The chain employs TRBV9 and TRBJ2-1, with D perhaps being TRBD1 or TRBD2 (5 bases each). This CDR3 region has 13 residues. Trimming stripped 0 bases from V and 9 bases from J, with 10 bases between. CDR1 is SGDLS, CDR2 YYNGEE, per germline. The CDR3 here is CASSVGKGSEQFF. The CDR3 bases are TGTGCCAGCAGCGTAGGAAAGGGGAGTGAGCAGTTCTTC. Full variable domain (rest looked up from reference TRBV9 and TRBJ2-1): DSGVTQTPKHLITATGQRVTLRCSPRSGDLSVYWYQQSLDQGLQFLIQYYNGEERAKGNILERFSAQQFPDLHSELNLSSLELGDSALYFCASSVGKGSEQFFGPGTRLTVL.

The chain is built from TRBV4-1 and TRBJ1-1; D uncertain. Trimming took off 1 base at V and 3 bases at J, with 6 bases between the two ends. The CDR3 contains 13 residues. From germline, CDR1 is MGHRA and CDR2 YSYEKL. The CDR3 sequence is CASSQGLDTEAFF. As DNA, the CDR3 is TGCGCCAGCAGCCAAGGGTTGGACACTGAAGCTTTCTTT.

This clone is labeled medium-sized (0.01 to 0.1%). V gene TRBV11-2 combines with J gene TRBJ2-5; D is unclear. The germline V gene encodes CDR1 SGHAT and CDR2 FQNNGV. Trimming cost V 0 bases and J 1 base, with 15 bases left between them. This CDR3 has 17 residues. The CDR3 nucleotides read TGTGCCAGCAGCTTAGATATGGCCGGATCGAGCCAAGAGACCCAGTACTTC. Its translation: CASSLDMAGSSQETQYF.

J is TRBJ1-2 and V is TRBV19; 8 bases match TRBD1. The CDR3 contains 13 residues. J was trimmed by 4 bases and V by 4 bases; bases with no gene match: 2. Germline-derived CDR1 and CDR2 are LNHDA and SQIVND (reference sequence). DNA of the CDR3: TGTGCCAGTAGTACGGGGACAGGCTATGGCTACACCTTC. It specifies CASSTGTGYGYTF.

About this clone: One end of the junction varies from germline; a read error may be responsible. The chain couples TRBV4-1 to TRBJ2-7; the match to TRBD2 covers 8 bases. Germline V gene sequence: CDR1 MGHRA, CDR2 YSYEKL. The length of the CDR3 is 14 residues. The CDR3 coding sequence is TGCGCCAGCAGCAAAGAGAACGGGAGGGTGGAGCAGTACTTC. Translated: CASSKENGRVEQYF.

J is TRBJ2-7 and V is TRBV7-8; a possible D gene is TRBD1 (6 bases). Germline assignment: CDR1 SGHVS and CDR2 FQNEAQ. The length of the CDR3 is 17 residues. Between the trimmed V and J ends, which lost 4 bases and 0 bases, there was a span of 19 bases. The CDR3 sequence: CASSSYPDSSVSYEQYF. DNA of the CDR3: TGTGCCAGCAGCTCCTACCCGGACAGCTCCGTCTCCTACGAGCAGTACTTC.

This chain links TRBV19 with TRBJ1-5, with D possibly TRBD1 on 6 matching bases. The CDR3 extends over 15 amino acids. From germline, CDR1 is LNHDA and CDR2 SQIVND (reference sequence). The V gene lost 5 bases and the J gene lost 4 bases, with 15 bases spanning the gap. CDR3 region: CASSVWGRENQPQHF. The CDR3 DNA reads as TGTGCCAGTAGTGTTTGGGGGCGCGAAAATCAGCCCCAGCATTTT.

Only a few counts were recorded for this clone. The rearrangement links TRBV19 to TRBJ2-3, with D uncertain. This CDR3 spans 12 amino acids. Germline V lookup: CDR1 LNHDA, CDR2 SQIVND (reference sequence). V was clipped by 4 bases and J by 2 bases, with 4 bases between them. In nucleotides, the CDR3 is TGTGCCAGTAGTACACTCACAGATACGCAGTATTTT. This sequence encodes CASSTLTDTQYF.

A few counts support this clone. This sequence joins TRBV28 and TRBJ2-5, with D perhaps TRBD2 (6 bases). V lost 8 bases and J 2 bases, leaving 21 bases between the germline ends. CDR1 is MDHEN, CDR2 SYDVKM, per germline. This CDR3 is built from 16 residues. The CDR3 protein is CASDKSIAGPQETQYF. CDR3 bases: TGTGCCAGCGATAAATCTATTGCGGGACCGCAAGAGACCCAGTACTTC.

V is TRBV2 and J is TRBJ2-5, with D maybe TRBD2 (6 bases). Germline V gives CDR1 SNHLY, CDR2 FYNNEI. The CDR3 has 15 amino acids. Trimming shortened V by 8 bases and J by 3 bases, and 19 bases separated the two germline ends. DNA for the CDR3: TGTGCCAGCGTAATGACGGGGGACGTCAAAGAGACCCAGTACTTC. Translating gives CASVMTGDVKETQYF.

The V gene is TRBV19, the J gene TRBJ2-4; D gene ambiguous. V dropped 3 bases and J dropped 0 bases, with 3 bases sitting between them. The CDR3 consists of 13 residues. Germline V gene sequence: CDR1 LNHDA, CDR2 SQIVND (reference sequence). As DNA, the CDR3 is TGTGCCAGTAGTATTGGAGCCAAAAACATTCAGTACTTC. Translation: CASSIGAKNIQYF.